This is a list of T cell receptor beta chains from one sample in a study of blood T cell repertoires in COVID-19. The data were produced by immunoSEQ multiplex PCR, yet TCRdb's version contains in-frame clones alone and is incomplete. Of 30,000 to 35,000 clones in the sample, over 75% were seen once. The specimen was peripheral blood. The receptors derive from a man in his 70s with COVID-19, enrolled during active disease. CDR3s leave out the opening cysteine and the closing phenylalanine or tryptophan. A D gene is named only where the DNA matches it firmly.

TRBJ1-4 | TRBV4-3 | . | ASSQDAGGSKEKLF
TRBJ2-6 | TRBV7-9 | TRBD1 | ASSSSGTAYSGANVLT
TRBJ2-1 | TRBV11-2 | . | ASSLSLEQF
TRBJ2-7 | TRBV29-1 | . | SVVPGHRSYEQY
TRBJ1-1 | TRBV12-3/TRBV12-4 | . | ASSFSEAF
TRBJ1-1 | TRBV4-3 | . | ASSQTETAMNTEAF
TRBJ1-1 | TRBV28 | . | AGSGMNTEAF
TRBJ2-3 | TRBV5-4 | TRBD2 | ASRRREEALKVGN
TRBJ1-6 | TRBV6-5 | . | ASSRHRSPLH
TRBJ2-2 | TRBV19 | . | ASSIVSHPGELF
TRBJ2-1 | TRBV9 | TRBD2 | ASSVGTSGRSSYNEQF
TRBJ1-1 | TRBV10-3 | TRBD1 | AISPGQGGLGTEAF
TRBJ2-1 | TRBV29-1 | TRBD2 | SVEGLAGGPVYNEQF
TRBJ1-1 | TRBV4-1 | . | ASSQALLTEAF
TRBJ1-1 | TRBV7-9 | . | ASSLALQLNTEAF
TRBJ2-3 | TRBV5-4 | TRBD2 | ASSTVTSGRFTDTQY
TRBJ2-7 | TRBV5-8 | TRBD2 | ASSLEASGGYEQY
TRBJ2-7 | TRBV4-1 | TRBD1 | ASSLGQAHEQY
TRBJ2-7 | TRBV18 | . | ASSPKVGSSYEQY
TRBJ1-5 | TRBV6-2/TRBV6-3 | . | ASSLQGGNQPQH
TRBJ2-7 | TRBV5-1 | . | ASSLGQVSYEQY
TRBJ2-1 | TRBV11-2 | TRBD2 | ASSFKGGRALNEQF
TRBJ1-4 | TRBV6-5 | . | ASSYRQLNEKLF
TRBJ2-7 | TRBV7-2 | . | ASSLTMGGSYEQY
TRBJ2-7 | TRBV3-1/TRBV3-2 | . | ASSQAGKAYEQY
TRBJ2-5 | TRBV21-1 | . | ASSTVTGGETQY
TRBJ2-7 | TRBV19 | TRBD2 | ASSRTSGSYEQY
TRBJ1-6 | TRBV7-8 | . | ASSLGAGRGQVSPLH
TRBJ1-2 | TRBV2 | . | ASSEVGITNYGYT
TRBJ2-3 | TRBV5-1 | . | ASSSLDSTDTQY
TRBJ2-1 | TRBV7-2 | TRBD2 | ASSAAGLAYNEQF
TRBJ2-2 | TRBV5-4 | TRBD2 | ASSMGEGSTGELF
TRBJ2-7 | TRBV11-2 | TRBD1 | ASSLEYLGRGLIPSYEQY
TRBJ2-7 | TRBV19 | TRBD2 | ASNKAGGIHEQY
TRBJ2-7 | TRBV2 | TRBD2 | ASSDPTNPSGRDSYEQY
TRBJ2-1 | TRBV11-3 | . | ASSLDGSNYNEQF
TRBJ1-2 | TRBV24-1 | . | ATSDTDTVYGYT
TRBJ1-2 | TRBV6-5 | TRBD1 | ASSYLQGVGYT
TRBJ1-1 | TRBV28 | TRBD1 | ASSLAGQGNTEAF
TRBJ1-5 | TRBV10-3 | TRBD1 | AISGTGSNQPQH
TRBJ1-1 | TRBV5-1 | . | ASSSGGRTEAF
TRBJ2-3 | TRBV11-1 | . | ASSFDRNANTQY
TRBJ2-7 | TRBV19 | TRBD2 | ASSTLAGVTYEQY
TRBJ2-5 | TRBV27 | . | ASSRLGGSGQETQY
TRBJ1-2 | TRBV28 | TRBD1 | ASSSAPGQMYGYT
TRBJ1-4 | TRBV28 | TRBD1 | ASSPDRGAGEKLF
TRBJ2-7 | TRBV5-4 | TRBD2 | ASSLLAGTYEQY
TRBJ2-7 | TRBV15 | . | ATSMAGDAYEQY
TRBJ2-3 | TRBV5-1 | TRBD2 | ASSSAGLAGTDTQY
TRBJ2-3 | TRBV28 | . | ASTSPPYTQY
TRBJ1-5 | TRBV6-2/TRBV6-3 | . | ASSYSTSNQPQH
TRBJ2-3 | TRBV6-2/TRBV6-3 | TRBD2 | ASSYGLAGGTDTQY
TRBJ2-7 | TRBV4-3 | TRBD2 | ASSQDIGSGSHIFYEQY
TRBJ2-7 | TRBV7-3 | TRBD1 | ASSAQTGALAYEQY
TRBJ2-1 | TRBV9 | . | ASSPRPYNEQF
TRBJ2-1 | TRBV28 | TRBD2 | ASRNTGLANEQF